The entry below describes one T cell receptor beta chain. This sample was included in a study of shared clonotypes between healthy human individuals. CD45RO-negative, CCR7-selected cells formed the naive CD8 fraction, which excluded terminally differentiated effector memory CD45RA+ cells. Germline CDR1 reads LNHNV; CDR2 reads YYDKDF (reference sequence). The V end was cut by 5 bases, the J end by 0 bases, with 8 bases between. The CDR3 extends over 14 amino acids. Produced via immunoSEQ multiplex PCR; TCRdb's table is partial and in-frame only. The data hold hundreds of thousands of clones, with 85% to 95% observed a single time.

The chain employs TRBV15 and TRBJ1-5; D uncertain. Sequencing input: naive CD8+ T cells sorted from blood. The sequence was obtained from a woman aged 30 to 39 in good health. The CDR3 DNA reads TGTGCCACCAGCGAAATTTATAGCAATCAGCCCCAGCATTTT. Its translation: CATSEIYSNQPQHF.